This passage covers 17 T cell receptor beta chains from one sample sequenced in a study of blood T cell repertoires in COVID-19. Profiled with immunoSEQ multiplex PCR; TCRdb holds only in-frame clones, not every one. The data show more than 45,000 clones, with roughly four fifths seen just once and 9.6% held by the top ten. Material: peripheral blood. Source of these receptors: a man older than 75 with COVID-19, enrolled during active disease.

The chain combines TRBV5-5 with TRBJ1-5, with a possible D match to TRBD1 (6 bases). The CDR3 runs to 15 residues. Deletions cut 3 bases from V and 6 bases from J, with 16 bases between. CDR1 is SGHKS and CDR2 is YYEKEE in the germline V gene (reference sequence). The DNA of the CDR3 is TGTGCCAGCAGCTCCAGTGACAGGAATATTCAGCCCCAGCATTTT. This gives the protein CASSSSDRNIQPQHF.

The V and J genes are TRBV6-5 and TRBJ2-1, with D possibly being TRBD2 (5 bases). Trimming cost V 4 bases and J 0 bases, with 13 bases left between them. CDR3 size: 16 residues. From germline, CDR1 is MNHEY and CDR2 SVGAGI. The CDR3 region has the DNA TGTGCCAGCAGTTCACCCTCGGAGGCCTCCTACAATGAGCAGTTCTTC. It codes for CASSSPSEASYNEQFF.

The chain couples TRBV7-9 to TRBJ1-3, with no clear D. The V end was cut by 8 bases, the J end by 0 bases, with 17 bases between. Per the germline V gene, CDR1 is SEHNR and CDR2 is FQNEAQ (reference sequence). CDR3 size: 16 residues. The CDR3 sequence: CASGSGAASSGNTIYF. CDR3 sequence (DNA): TGTGCCAGCGGTAGCGGTGCAGCCAGCTCTGGAAACACCATATATTTT.

This chain joins TRBV7-2 and TRBJ2-1; 9 positions agree with TRBD2. CDR3 size: 14 residues. The V gene end was trimmed by 6 bases and the J gene end by 7 bases; junction bases not matched to a gene: 7. Germline loops: CDR1 SGHTA, CDR2 FQGNSA. The CDR3 spells CASRPGLARNEQFF. The CDR3 nucleotides are TGTGCCAGCAGACCTGGACTAGCGCGAAATGAGCAGTTCTTC.

The chain uses TRBV27 and TRBJ2-1; the match to TRBD2 covers 7 bases. Germline assignment: CDR1 MNHEY and CDR2 SMNVEV (reference sequence). J lost 3 bases, V lost 3 bases, and 5 bases had no gene match. This CDR3 has 15 amino acids. The DNA for the CDR3 is TGTGCCAGCAGTTTCGGGGGAGGGCTCTACAATGAGCAGTTCTTC. Translating gives CASSFGGGLYNEQFF.

This chain links TRBV6-2 or TRBV6-3 with TRBJ2-1, with 8 positions matching TRBD2. V lost 2 bases and J lost 7; bases outside the gene matches: 7. The CDR3 loop spans 15 amino acids. Germline V gene sequence: CDR1 MNHEY, CDR2 SVGEGT. The CDR3 is CASSYGTSGVNEQFF. The DNA of the CDR3 is TGTGCCAGCAGTTACGGGACTAGTGGTGTGAATGAGCAGTTCTTC.

The rearrangement uses TRBV4-3 and TRBJ1-5; 7 bases line up with TRBD1. CDR3 size: 15 residues. V dropped 0 bases and J dropped 6; count of bases not matched to a gene: 5. Germline CDR1 reads LGHNA; CDR2 reads YSLEER. For the CDR3, the DNA is TGCGCCAGCAGCCAAGATCCCCAGGGGGGTCAGCCCCAGCATTTT. Translation: CASSQDPQGGQPQHF.

The chain combines TRBV18 with TRBJ1-1; D remains unclear. The CDR3 loop spans 12 amino acids. Germline values: CDR1 KGHSH, CDR2 LQKENI. V gave up 3 bases and J gave up 3 bases, with 5 bases separating them. The CDR3 region has the DNA TGTGCCAGCTCACCGGACTACACTGAAGCTTTCTTT. Protein sequence: CASSPDYTEAFF.

The chain carries TRBV5-4 and TRBJ1-1, with D tentatively TRBD1 (5 bases). The CDR3 has 16 amino acids. The germline CDR1 and CDR2 sequences are SGHNT and YYREEE (reference sequence). V lost 0 bases to trimming and J lost 0 bases, with 12 bases between them. The CDR3 is CASSLGQGGLNTEAFF. The CDR3 DNA follows: TGTGCCAGCAGCTTGGGGCAGGGAGGCCTGAACACTGAAGCTTTCTTT.

V and J are TRBV7-3 and TRBJ2-3; 9 bases align to TRBD2. V was pared by 0 bases and J by 0 bases, with 7 bases of the junction left unmatched. The CDR3 length is 18 residues. CDR1 is SGHTA and CDR2 is FQGTGA in the germline V gene. CDR3 DNA: TGTGCCAGCAGCTTAACCCCTAGCGGGGCGGCCAGCACAGATACGCAGTATTTT. Translating gives CASSLTPSGAASTDTQYF.

The chain carries TRBV6-5 and TRBJ2-3; D ambiguous. This CDR3 is built from 15 residues. V lost 0 bases, J lost 1 base, and 8 bases lay in between. CDR1 is MNHEY and CDR2 is SVGAGI in the germline V gene. CDR3: CASSYSHGGTDTQYF. CDR3 coding DNA: TGTGCCAGCAGTTACTCGCACGGAGGCACAGATACGCAGTATTTT.

CDR3 protein: CASSLSRETQYF. CDR3 DNA: TGTGCCAGCAGTTTGTCGAGAGAGACCCAGTACTTC. This sequence joins TRBV12-3 or TRBV12-4 and TRBJ2-5, with no clear D. V lost 3 bases and J 4 bases, leaving 6 bases between the germline ends. The CDR3 is 12 residues long.

The chain joins TRBV6-5 to TRBJ2-7, with a weak D call TRBD2 (6 bases). From germline, CDR1 is MNHEY and CDR2 SVGAGI. The ends were cut back, 0 bases at V and 6 bases at J, with 12 bases in the middle. CDR3 length: 14 residues. The CDR3 DNA is TGTGCCAGCAGTTACTCCGGGGGACGTAGCGAGCAGTACTTC. It translates to CASSYSGGRSEQYF.

The chain uses TRBV3-1 (or the pseudogene TRBV3-2) and TRBJ1-1, with TRBD1 matching 8 bases. Germline values: CDR1 LGHDT, CDR2 YNNKEL (reference sequence). CDR3 size: 13 residues. Unmatched junction bases numbered 3, after V lost 5 bases and J lost 4 bases. The CDR3 DNA reads TGTGCCAGCAGCGATACAGGGGGCACTGAAGCTTTCTTT. Translated: CASSDTGGTEAFF.

The rearrangement links TRBV25-1 to TRBJ1-1, with D uncertain. The V and J ends lost 7 bases and 0 bases respectively, with 12 bases between them. Germline lookup yields CDR1 MGHDK and CDR2 SYGVNS. This CDR3 is built from 14 residues. The CDR3 spells CASTETRVNTEAFF. The CDR3 DNA sequence: TGTGCCAGCACCGAGACGCGGGTGAACACTGAAGCTTTCTTT.

This chain joins TRBV3-1 (or the pseudogene TRBV3-2) and TRBJ1-5; D not certain. The germline V and J ends were trimmed by 5 bases and 4 bases, with 9 bases remaining between them. This CDR3 contains 13 residues. Germline CDR1 LGHDT, CDR2 YNNKEL (reference sequence). For the CDR3, the DNA is TGTGCCAGCAGCGCGACGGGGAATCAGCCCCAGCATTTT. Translating it yields CASSATGNQPQHF.

The sample holds a few counts of this clone. This sequence joins TRBV2 and TRBJ1-1, with 8 bases lining up with TRBD1. V lost 7 bases, J lost 0 bases, and 4 bases stayed unmatched. Germline V gives CDR1 SNHLY, CDR2 FYNNEI. The CDR3 loop spans 14 amino acids. The CDR3 nucleotides are TGTGCCAGCAAGGGGGACAGGATGAACACTGAAGCTTTCTTT. It yields the protein CASKGDRMNTEAFF.